The TCR beta chain described here comes from a study of blood T cell repertoires in COVID-19. Methods used by the authors: Amplification from reference gene primers served as the basis for estimated nucleated cell counts. Produced via immunoSEQ multiplex PCR; TCRdb's table is partial and in-frame only. That table gives V, J and clone size, and the DNA gave D and trimming. The repertoire holds under 500,000 clones, approximately 90% seen once, with approximately 4.3% in the top ten. V was pared by 3 bases and J by 7 bases, with 7 bases of the junction left unmatched. This CDR3 spans 14 amino acids. CDR1 and CDR2 (germline): SQVTM, ANQGSEA.

The specimen sequenced was peripheral blood. The V and J genes are TRBV29-1 and TRBJ2-3; 10 bases match TRBD1. The sequence was collected from a young woman with acute or convalescent COVID-19. The CDR3 protein is CSVDLRDRGYTQYF. CDR3 nucleotides: TGCAGCGTTGACCTGAGGGACAGGGGATATACGCAGTATTTT.